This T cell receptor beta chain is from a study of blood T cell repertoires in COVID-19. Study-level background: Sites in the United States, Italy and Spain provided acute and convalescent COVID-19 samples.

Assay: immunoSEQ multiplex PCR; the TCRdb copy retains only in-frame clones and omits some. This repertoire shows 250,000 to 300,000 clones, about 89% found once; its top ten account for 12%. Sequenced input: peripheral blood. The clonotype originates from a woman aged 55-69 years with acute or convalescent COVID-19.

DNA of the CDR3: TGCGCCAGCAGCCAAGTGGTCGGCGGGATCGGGGGGGAGACCCAGTACTTC. Its translation: CASSQVVGGIGGETQYF. The chain recombines TRBV4-3 with TRBJ2-5; 7 bases are shared with TRBD2. Germline values: CDR1 LGHNA, CDR2 YSLEER. The CDR3 loop spans 17 amino acids. V lost 1 base, J lost 5 bases, and 13 bases stayed unmatched.